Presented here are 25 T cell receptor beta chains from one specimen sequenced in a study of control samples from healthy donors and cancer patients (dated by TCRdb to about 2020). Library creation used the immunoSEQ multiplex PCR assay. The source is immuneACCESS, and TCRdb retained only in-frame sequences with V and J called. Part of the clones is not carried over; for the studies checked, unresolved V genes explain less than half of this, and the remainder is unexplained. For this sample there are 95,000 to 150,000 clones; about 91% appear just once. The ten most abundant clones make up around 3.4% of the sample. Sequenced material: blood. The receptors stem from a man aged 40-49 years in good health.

As DNA, the CDR3 is TGTGCCAGCAGTTCACAGGGGGAATACGAGCAGTACTTC. The encoded protein is CASSSQGEYEQYF. The V gene is TRBV2, the J gene TRBJ2-7; 8 bases fit TRBD1. CDR1 SNHLY and CDR2 FYNNEI come from the germline V gene. The length of the CDR3 is 13 residues. V lost 5 bases, J lost 4 bases, and 4 bases stayed unmatched.

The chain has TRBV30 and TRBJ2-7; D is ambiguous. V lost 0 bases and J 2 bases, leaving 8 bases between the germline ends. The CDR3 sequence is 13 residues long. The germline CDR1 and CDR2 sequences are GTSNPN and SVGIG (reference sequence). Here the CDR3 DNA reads TGTGCCTGGAGTGTTGCGGCAGCCTACGAGCAGTACTTC. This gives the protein CAWSVAAAYEQYF. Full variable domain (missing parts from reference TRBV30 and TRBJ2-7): SQTIHQWPATLVQPVGSPLSLECTVEGTSNPNLYWYRQAAGRGLQLLFYSVGIGQISSEVPQNLSASRPQDRQFILSSKKLLLSDSGFYLCAWSVAAAYEQYFGPGTRLTVT.

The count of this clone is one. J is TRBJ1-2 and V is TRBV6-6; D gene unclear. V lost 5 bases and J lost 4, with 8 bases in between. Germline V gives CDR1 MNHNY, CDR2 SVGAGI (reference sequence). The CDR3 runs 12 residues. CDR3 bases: TGTGCCAGCAGTCAACGTACCTATGGCTACACCTTC. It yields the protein CASSQRTYGYTF.

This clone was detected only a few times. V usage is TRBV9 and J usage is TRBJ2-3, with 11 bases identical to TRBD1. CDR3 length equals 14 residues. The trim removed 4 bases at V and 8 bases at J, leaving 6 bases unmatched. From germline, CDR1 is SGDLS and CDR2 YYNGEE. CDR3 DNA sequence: TGTGCCAGCAGCCAAGGACAGGGGGCAGGTACGCAGTATTTT. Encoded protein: CASSQGQGAGTQYF.

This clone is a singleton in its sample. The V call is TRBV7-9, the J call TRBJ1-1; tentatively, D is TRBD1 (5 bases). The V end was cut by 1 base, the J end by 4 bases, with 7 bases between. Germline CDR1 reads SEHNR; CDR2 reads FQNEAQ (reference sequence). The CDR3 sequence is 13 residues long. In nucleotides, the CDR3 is TGTGCCAGCAGCTTAGTTGGGGCCACTGAAGCTTTCTTT. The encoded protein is CASSLVGATEAFF.

CDR3 loop: CASSFNSELNEKLFF. The CDR3 coding sequence is TGCGCCAGCAGCTTTAATTCTGAACTTAATGAAAAACTGTTTTTT. The rearrangement uses TRBV5-1 and TRBJ1-4; D uncertain. Deletions cut 2 bases from V and 4 bases from J, with 12 bases between. Germline V lookup: CDR1 SGHRS, CDR2 YFSETQ. This CDR3 spans 15 amino acids.

CDR3 DNA: TGTGCCAGCTCATCACTCTCTACAGGGGATAATTCACCCCTCCACTTT. It encodes CASSSLSTGDNSPLHF. This chain connects TRBV18 to TRBJ1-6; TRBD1 matches at 7 bases. CDR1 is KGHSH, CDR2 LQKENI, per germline. V lost 5 bases and J lost 5; bases outside the gene matches: 9. CDR3 size: 16 residues.

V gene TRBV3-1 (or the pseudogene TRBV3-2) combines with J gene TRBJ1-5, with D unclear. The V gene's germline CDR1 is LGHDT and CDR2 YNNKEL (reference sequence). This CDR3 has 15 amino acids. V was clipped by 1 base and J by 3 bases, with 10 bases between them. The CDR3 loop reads CASSQGVRSNQPQHF. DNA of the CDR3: TGTGCCAGCAGCCAAGGGGTCAGGTCCAATCAGCCCCAGCATTTT.

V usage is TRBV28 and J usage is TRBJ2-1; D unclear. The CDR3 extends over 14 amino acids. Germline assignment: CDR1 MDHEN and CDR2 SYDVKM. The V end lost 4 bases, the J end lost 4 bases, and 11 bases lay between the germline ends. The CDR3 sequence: CASSSQDGYNEQFF. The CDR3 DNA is TGTGCCAGCAGTTCCCAGGACGGTTACAATGAGCAGTTCTTC.

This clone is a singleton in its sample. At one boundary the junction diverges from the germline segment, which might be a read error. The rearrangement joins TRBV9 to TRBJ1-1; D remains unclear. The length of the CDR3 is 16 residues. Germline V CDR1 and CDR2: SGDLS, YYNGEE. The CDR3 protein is CASSSLGRKMNAEAFF. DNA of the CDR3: TGTGCCAGCAGCTCCTTGGGAAGGAAGATGAACGCTGAAGCTTTCTTT.

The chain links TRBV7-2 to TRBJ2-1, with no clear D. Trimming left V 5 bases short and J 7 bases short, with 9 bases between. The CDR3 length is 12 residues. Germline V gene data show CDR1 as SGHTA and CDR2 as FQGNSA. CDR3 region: CASSQRSNEQFF. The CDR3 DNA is TGTGCCAGCAGCCAACGGAGTAATGAGCAGTTCTTC.

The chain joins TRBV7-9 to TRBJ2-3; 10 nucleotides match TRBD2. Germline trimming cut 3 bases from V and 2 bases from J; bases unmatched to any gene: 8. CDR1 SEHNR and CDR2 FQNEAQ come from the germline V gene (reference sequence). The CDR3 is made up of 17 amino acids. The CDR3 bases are TGTGCCAGCAGCTTCCTAGCGGGGGCCTTAAACACAGATACGCAGTATTTT. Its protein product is CASSFLAGALNTDTQYF.

In DNA form, the CDR3 reads TGCGCCAGCAGCCCTCTGACTCCAGCCAAAAACATTCAGTACTTC. Its protein product is CASSPLTPAKNIQYF. V and J are TRBV5-1 and TRBJ2-4; D remains ambiguous. This CDR3 has 15 amino acids. Germline values: CDR1 SGHRS, CDR2 YFSETQ. V lost 4 bases and J lost 0, with 11 bases in between.

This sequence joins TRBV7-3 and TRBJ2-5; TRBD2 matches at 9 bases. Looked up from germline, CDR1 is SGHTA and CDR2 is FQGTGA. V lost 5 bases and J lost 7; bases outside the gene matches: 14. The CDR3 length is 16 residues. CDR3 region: CASSLTAGGRPGTQYF. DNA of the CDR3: TGTGCCAGCAGCCTTACGGCGGGGGGGCGGCCAGGGACCCAGTACTTC.

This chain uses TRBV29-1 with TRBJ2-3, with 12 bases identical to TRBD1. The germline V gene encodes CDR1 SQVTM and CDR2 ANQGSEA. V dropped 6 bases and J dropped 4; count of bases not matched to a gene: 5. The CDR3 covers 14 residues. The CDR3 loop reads CSVPGQGAADTQYF. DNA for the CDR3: TGCAGCGTCCCGGGACAGGGGGCGGCAGATACGCAGTATTTT.

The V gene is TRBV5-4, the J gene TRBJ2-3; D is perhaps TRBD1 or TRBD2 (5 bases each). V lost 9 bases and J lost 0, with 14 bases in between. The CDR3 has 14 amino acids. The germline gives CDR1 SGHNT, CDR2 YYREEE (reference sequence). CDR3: CATRGELSTDTQYF. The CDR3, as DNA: TGTGCCACCAGAGGGGAGCTCAGCACAGATACGCAGTATTTT.

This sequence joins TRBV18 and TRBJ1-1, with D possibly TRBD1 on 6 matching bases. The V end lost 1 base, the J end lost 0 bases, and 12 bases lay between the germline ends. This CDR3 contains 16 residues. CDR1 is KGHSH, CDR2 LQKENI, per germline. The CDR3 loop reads CASSPQGGPMNTEAFF. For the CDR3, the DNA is TGTGCCAGCTCACCACAGGGGGGGCCAATGAACACTGAAGCTTTCTTT.

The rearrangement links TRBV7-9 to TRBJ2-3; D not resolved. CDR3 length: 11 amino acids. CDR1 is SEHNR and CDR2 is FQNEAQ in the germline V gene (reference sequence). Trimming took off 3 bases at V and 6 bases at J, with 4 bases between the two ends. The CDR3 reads CASSFRDTQYF. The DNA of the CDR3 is TGTGCCAGCAGCTTCAGGGATACGCAGTATTTT.

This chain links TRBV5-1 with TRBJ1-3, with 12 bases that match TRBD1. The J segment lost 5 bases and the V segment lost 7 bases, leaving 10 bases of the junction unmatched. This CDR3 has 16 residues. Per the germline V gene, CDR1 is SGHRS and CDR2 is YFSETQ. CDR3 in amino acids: CASRDSGTGGRNTIYF. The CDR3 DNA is TGCGCCAGCCGCGATTCCGGGACAGGGGGCAGAAACACCATATATTTT.

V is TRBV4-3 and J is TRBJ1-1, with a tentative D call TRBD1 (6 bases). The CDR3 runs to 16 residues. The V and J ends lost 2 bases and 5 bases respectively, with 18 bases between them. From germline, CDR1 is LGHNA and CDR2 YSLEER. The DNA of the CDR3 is TGCGCCAGCAGCCAAAAAAGGGGGGGGGTTGGAACTGAAGCTTTCTTT. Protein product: CASSQKRGGVGTEAFF.

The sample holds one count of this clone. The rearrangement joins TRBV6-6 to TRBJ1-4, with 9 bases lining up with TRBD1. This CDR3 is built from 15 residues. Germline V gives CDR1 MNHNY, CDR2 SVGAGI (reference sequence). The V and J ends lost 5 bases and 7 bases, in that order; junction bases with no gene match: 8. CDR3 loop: CASSQNRGRSEKLFF. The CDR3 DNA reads TGTGCCAGCAGTCAAAACAGGGGGCGGAGTGAAAAACTGTTTTTT.

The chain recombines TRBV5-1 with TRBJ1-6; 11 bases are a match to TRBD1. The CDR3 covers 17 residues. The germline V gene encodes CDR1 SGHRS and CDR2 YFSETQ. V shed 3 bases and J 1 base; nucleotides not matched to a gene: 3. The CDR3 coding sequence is TGCGCCAGCAGCTCCGGGACAGGGGGTTCCTATAATTCACCCCTCCACTTT. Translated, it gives CASSSGTGGSYNSPLHF.

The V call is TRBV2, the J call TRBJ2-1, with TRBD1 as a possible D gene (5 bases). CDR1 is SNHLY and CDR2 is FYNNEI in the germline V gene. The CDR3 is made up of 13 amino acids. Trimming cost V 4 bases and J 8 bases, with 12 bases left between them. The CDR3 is CASSANQGDEQFF. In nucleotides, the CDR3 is TGTGCCAGCAGTGCTAACCAGGGCGATGAGCAGTTCTTC.

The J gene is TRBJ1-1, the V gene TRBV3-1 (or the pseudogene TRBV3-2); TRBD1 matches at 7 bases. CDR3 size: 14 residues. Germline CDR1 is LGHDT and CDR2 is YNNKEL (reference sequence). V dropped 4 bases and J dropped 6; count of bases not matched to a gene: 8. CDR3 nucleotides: TGTGCCAGCAGCCCCCGACAGGGCGGGTCTGAAGCTTTCTTT. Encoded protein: CASSPRQGGSEAFF.

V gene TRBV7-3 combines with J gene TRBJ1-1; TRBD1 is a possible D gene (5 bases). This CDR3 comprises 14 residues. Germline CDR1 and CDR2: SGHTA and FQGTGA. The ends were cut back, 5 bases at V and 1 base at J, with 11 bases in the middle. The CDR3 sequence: CASSLGTANTEAFF. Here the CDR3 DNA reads TGTGCCAGCAGCCTCGGGACGGCGAACACTGAAGCTTTCTTT.